The clone carrying this T cell receptor beta chain occurred a few times. Its antigen is not known. Looked up from germline, CDR1 is LGHNA and CDR2 is YSLEER. The V gene lost 5 bases and the J gene lost 5 bases, with 12 bases spanning the gap. The length of the CDR3 is 14 residues. Each CDR3 protein is one row after TCRdb ran MiXCR on the RT-PCR reads. The sample yields roughly 780,000 distinct CDR3 sequences, around 18% seen once. The data derive from a study of response to subunit inactivated influenza vaccine. Study conclusions and caveats: T cells newly recruited by each seasonal influenza vaccination are few, the authors suggested.

The sequence was obtained from a man aged 45 to 65 who received an inactivated influenza vaccine. This specimen consisted of PBMCs from blood, obtained more than 4 days after vaccination. The chain uses TRBV4-3 and TRBJ1-4, with D maybe TRBD1 (6 bases). CDR3 nucleotide sequence: TGCGCCAGCAGCGATCGGGACACCAATGAAAAACTGTTTTTT. Amino acid sequence: CASSDRDTNEKLFF.